Sequencing of this T cell receptor (beta chain) was carried out in a study of blood T cell repertoires in COVID-19. Unmatched junction bases numbered 2, after V lost 1 base and J lost 1 base. This CDR3 has 15 residues. Germline CDR1 is SGHAT and CDR2 is FQNNGV. In the source study's methods: Amplification with reference gene primers provided the estimates of nucleated cell counts. The protocol was immunoSEQ multiplex PCR, while the TCRdb copy is restricted to in-frame clones and leaves out a portion. That table gives V, J and clone size, and the DNA gave D and trimming. The top ten hold over 3.5% of the sample, which has 50,000 to 65,000 clones, roughly 88% seen once.

Material: peripheral blood. The origin of this receptor is a man aged 50 or older with active COVID-19. The chain is built from TRBV11-2 and TRBJ1-1; TRBD1 aligns across 8 bases. CDR3 region: CASSLVGQGNTEAFF. The CDR3 DNA is TGTGCCAGCAGCTTAGTCGGACAGGGGAACACTGAAGCTTTCTTT.